The present entry profiles one T cell receptor (beta chain) with its context. Its antigen specificity is not known. No much larger clone exists at a distance of one base, and base qualities are not known. For sequencing of the TCRbeta CDR3 region, genomic DNA was extracted from the sorted cells. The immunoSEQ Assay was used for sequencing of TCRbeta CDR3 regions. TCRdb obtained this table from immuneACCESS and retained in-frame rearrangements with V and J assigned. These tables miss some clones; where compared with another copy, unresolved V genes account for less than half of the shortfall, and the remainder is unexplained. This sample lists 84,000 or so clones; around nine tenths were detected once. The ten largest clones take up more than 0.25% of the sample. The CDR3 contains 15 residues, cysteine and phenylalanine counted. The read is trimmed to its CDR3 DNA, 45 bases read in frame from base 1. Sequences SEHNR (CDR1) and FQNEAQ (CDR2) are obtained from the germline V gene (reference sequence). V sheds 4 bases and J sheds 3 bases, leaving 16 bases between their ends.

This sample is part of a study of OX40 agonist ivuxolimab in advanced cancers. Background on the whole study: Ivuxolimab was a fully human IgG2 agonistic monoclonal antibody targeting the costimulatory receptor OX40 (CD134). Intravenous ivuxolimab was administered to patients every 2 weeks at six dose levels: 0.01, 0.1, 0.3, 1.5, 3 and 10 mg/kg. Of the roughly 52 patients in dose escalation, approximately 20 had hepatocellular carcinoma, approximately 15 had melanoma, 9 had renal cell carcinoma and 9 had head and neck cancer. A male proportion of 82.7% and a mean age of approximately 55 years, ranging from roughly 23 to 79, were recorded for the dose-escalation cohort. Prior anti-PD-1, anti-PD-L1 or anti-CTLA-4 therapy was permitted, and 35% to 40% of dose-escalation patients had received checkpoint inhibitors. Partial responses occurred in three dose-escalation patients: two with cutaneous melanoma and one with hepatocellular carcinoma. Peripheral TCRbeta sequencing aimed to test whether ivuxolimab altered TCR sequence diversity and caused clonal T-cell expansion. The paper covers the monotherapy dose-escalation part of the phase I ivuxolimab trial, which included N ≈ 50 patients.

Study-wide conclusions, independent of this receptor: After ivuxolimab, expanded clones were on average more numerous among CD8+ T cells than among CD4+ T cells. In the 0.1-3.0 mg/kg groups, partial responders had among the lowest normalized peripheral clonal expansion, particularly in CD8+ T cells. Low levels of normalized T-cell clonal expansion were also seen in some patients who did not respond. The antigen specificity of the peripheral T cells that underwent clonal expansion was not determined. Clonal expansion of both CD4+ and CD8+ blood T cells was observed from baseline to week 6 at doses 0.1 to 3.0 mg/kg.

Patients with a history of autoimmune disease or receiving systemic immunosuppression were excluded from the trial. Peripheral blood for TCR sequencing was collected from all dose cohorts at baseline, on cycle 4 day 1, and on cycle 7 day 1. Samples were obtained from an open-label, multicenter, first-in-human phase I dose-escalation trial of ivuxolimab. Adults with locally advanced or metastatic head and neck squamous cell, hepatocellular, melanoma or renal cell carcinoma were enrolled in the trial. Before TCR sequencing, CD4+ and CD8+ T cells were separately sorted from peripheral blood. The chain couples TRBV7-9 to TRBJ2-7, with the D gene tentatively TRBD1 or TRBD2, based on 5 matching bases in each. This clonotype was obtained from an adult with an advanced solid tumor such as melanoma, head and neck, liver or kidney cancer. This specimen was CD4+ or CD8+ T cells sorted from blood, taken in a trial of the OX40 agonist ivuxolimab. The sequence in DNA is TGTGCCAGCAGCTCTGTGAGGGGCTACGACTACGAGCAGTACTTC. The resulting protein is CASSSVRGYDYEQYF.